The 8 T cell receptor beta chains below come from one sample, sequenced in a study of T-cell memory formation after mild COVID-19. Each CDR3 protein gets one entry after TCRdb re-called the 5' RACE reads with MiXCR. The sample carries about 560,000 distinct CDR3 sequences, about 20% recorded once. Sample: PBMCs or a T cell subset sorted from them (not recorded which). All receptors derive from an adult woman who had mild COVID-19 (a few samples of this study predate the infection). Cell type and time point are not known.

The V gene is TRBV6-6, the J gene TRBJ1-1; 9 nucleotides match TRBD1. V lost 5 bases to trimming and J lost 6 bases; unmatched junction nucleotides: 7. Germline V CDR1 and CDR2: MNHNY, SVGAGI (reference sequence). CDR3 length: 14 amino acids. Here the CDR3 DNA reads TGTGCCAGCAGTGCGAACAGGGGGCTTGCTGAAGCTTTCTTT. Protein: CASSANRGLAEAFF.

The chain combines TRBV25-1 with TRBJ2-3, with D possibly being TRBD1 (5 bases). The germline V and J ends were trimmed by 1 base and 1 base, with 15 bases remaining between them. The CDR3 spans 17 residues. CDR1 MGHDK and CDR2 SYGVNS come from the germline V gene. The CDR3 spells CASSESALVGGTDTQYF. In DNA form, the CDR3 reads TGTGCCAGCAGTGAATCGGCCTTGGTAGGGGGCACAGATACGCAGTATTTT.

The CDR3 DNA follows: TGTGCCAGCACAAAGGGGAATAATGAAAAACTGTTTTTT. Its translation: CASTKGNNEKLFF. The rearrangement links TRBV25-1 to TRBJ1-4, with a weak D call TRBD1 (5 bases). V lost 7 bases and J 4 bases, leaving 10 bases between the germline ends. The CDR3 is made up of 13 amino acids. Germline V gene lookup returns CDR1 MGHDK and CDR2 SYGVNS.

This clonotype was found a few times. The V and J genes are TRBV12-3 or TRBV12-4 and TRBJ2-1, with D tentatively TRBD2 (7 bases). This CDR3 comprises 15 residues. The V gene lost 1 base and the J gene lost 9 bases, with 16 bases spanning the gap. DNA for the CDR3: TGTGCCAGCAGTTTAGGACCCGGGGGGCATACTGAGCAGTTCTTC. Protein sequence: CASSLGPGGHTEQFF.

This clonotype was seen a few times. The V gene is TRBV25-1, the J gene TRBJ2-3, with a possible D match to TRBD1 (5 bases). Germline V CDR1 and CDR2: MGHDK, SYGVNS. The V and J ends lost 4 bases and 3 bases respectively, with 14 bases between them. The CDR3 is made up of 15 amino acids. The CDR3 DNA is TGTGCCAGCAGTGGGGGCCGATTCCCGACAGATACGCAGTATTTT. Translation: CASSGGRFPTDTQYF.

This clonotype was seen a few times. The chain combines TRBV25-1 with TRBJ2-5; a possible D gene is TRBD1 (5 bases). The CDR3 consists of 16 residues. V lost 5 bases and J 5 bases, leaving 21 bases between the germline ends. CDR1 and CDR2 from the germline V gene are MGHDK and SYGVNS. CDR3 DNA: TGTGCCAGCAGTCCCTTTGGGGCAGGGCGAAGGGAGACCCAGTACTTC. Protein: CASSPFGAGRRETQYF.

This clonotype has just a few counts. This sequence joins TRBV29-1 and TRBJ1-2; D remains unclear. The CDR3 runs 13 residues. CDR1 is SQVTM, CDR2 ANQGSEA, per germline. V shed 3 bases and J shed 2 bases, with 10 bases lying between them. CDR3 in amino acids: CSVDLRINYGYTF. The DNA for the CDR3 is TGCAGCGTTGATCTGCGGATAAACTATGGCTACACCTTC.

CDR3 DNA: TGCAGTGCTAGGAGCGACAGAAATGAAAAACTGTTTTTT. Residues: CSARSDRNEKLFF. The J gene is TRBJ1-4, the V gene TRBV20-1; a weak D match, TRBD1 (5 bases). CDR1 and CDR2 from the germline V gene are DFQATT and SNEGSKA (reference sequence). V was clipped by 3 bases and J by 5 bases, with 10 bases between them. This CDR3 spans 13 amino acids.